A selection of T cell receptor beta chains follows, all from one sample in a study of T cell repertoires in cytomegalovirus infection. These receptors are not linked to any known antigen. TCRdb passed the reads through MiXCR, listing each CDR3 protein once. The sample contains 370,000 or so distinct CDR3 sequences, roughly a third of which appear only once. The sequencing used cultured PBMCs, collected from culture after CMV antigen stimulation. The receptors stem from a human donor in good health (CMV status not recorded). Some clones in this sample may be carry-over from other donors' samples. Both conserved end residues are part of each CDR3. Each record gives: V gene, D gene, clone size, J gene, CDR3 protein, CDR3 DNA. A D gene is named only where the DNA matches it firmly. Part of the rows lack a size; the others show once, few, many or a class for expanded clones.

TRBV6-5	NA	few	TRBJ2-2	CASSYAGAGELFF	TGTGCCAGCAGTTACGCTGGAGCCGGGGAGCTGTTTTTT
TRBV7-3	NA	NA	TRBJ2-3	CASSLSPTQRFGTDTQYF	TGTGCCAGCAGCTTATCCCCCACGCAGCGTTTTGGCACAGATACGCAGTATTTT
TRBV20-1	NA	few	TRBJ1-5	CSARANPPNQPQHF	TGCAGTGCTAGAGCCAACCCCCCGAATCAGCCCCAGCATTTT
TRBV7-2	NA	many	TRBJ2-3	CASSQATEGTDTQYF	TGTGCCAGCAGCCAAGCTACAGAAGGCACAGATACGCAGTATTTT
TRBV2	TRBD2	NA	TRBJ2-1	CASSERGLAGTNEQFF	TGTGCCAGCAGTGAAAGAGGACTAGCGGGAACCAATGAGCAGTTCTTC
TRBV11-2	NA	NA	TRBJ2-6	CASSLDSFPSRVTGANVLTF	TGTGCCAGCAGCTTAGATAGTTTTCCGAGTAGGGTAACTGGGGCCAACGTCCTGACTTTC
TRBV27	NA	NA	TRBJ2-2	CASKPTLHTGELFF	TGTGCCAGCAAGCCCACGCTACACACCGGGGAGCTGTTTTTT
TRBV5-1	NA	few	TRBJ2-1	CASSAPEGDHNEQFF	TGCGCCAGCAGCGCCCCTGAGGGGGACCACAATGAGCAGTTCTTC
TRBV11-2	NA	NA	TRBJ1-5	CASSHSPGKDQPQHF	TGTGCCAGCAGCCATAGCCCAGGGAAGGATCAGCCCCAGCATTTT
TRBV6-5	NA	few	TRBJ1-1	CASSYSSQPNTEAFF	TGTGCCAGCAGTTACTCATCCCAACCTAACACTGAAGCTTTCTTT
TRBV3-1	NA	NA	TRBJ2-7	CASSQSQYEQYF	TGTGCCAGCAGCCAAAGTCAGTACGAGCAGTACTTC
TRBV20-1	TRBD1	once	TRBJ2-5	CSARRTGEETQYF	TGCAGTGCTAGAAGGACAGGGGAAGAGACCCAGTACTTC
TRBV6-2/TRBV6-3	TRBD1	few	TRBJ2-2	CASSQDRDTGELFF	TGTGCCAGCAGCCAAGACAGGGATACCGGGGAGCTGTTTTTT
TRBV12-3/TRBV12-4	NA	NA	TRBJ1-1	CASTLSGGKNTEAFF	TGTGCCAGCACTCTTAGCGGGGGGAAAAACACTGAAGCTTTCTTT
TRBV7-8	NA	many	TRBJ2-1	CASSLDEGKSGYNEQFF	TGTGCCAGCAGCTTAGATGAAGGGAAGAGCGGCTACAATGAGCAGTTCTTC
TRBV4-1	NA	NA	TRBJ2-4	CASSQGWAGRTIAKNIQYF	TGCGCCAGCAGCCAAGGGTGGGCAGGGCGGACGATAGCCAAAAACATTCAGTACTTC
TRBV6-2/TRBV6-3	NA	NA	TRBJ2-7	CASSYSFETTQTYEQYF	TGTGCCAGCAGTTACTCGTTTGAAACAACCCAAACCTACGAGCAGTACTTC
TRBV6-5	NA	many	TRBJ2-6	CASSYGSQGSGANVLTF	TGTGCCAGCAGTTACGGTTCACAAGGCTCTGGGGCCAACGTCCTGACTTTC
TRBV15	NA	few	TRBJ2-3	CATGNSEHTQYF	TGTGCCACCGGAAACTCCGAGCATACGCAGTATTTT
TRBV6-2/TRBV6-3	TRBD2	many	TRBJ2-1	CASKSYKGTSGSLFGNEQFF	TGTGCCAGCAAAAGCTATAAAGGGACTAGCGGGAGTCTGTTTGGCAATGAGCAGTTCTTC
TRBV12-3/TRBV12-4	TRBD1	NA	TRBJ1-2	CAITGEGNYGYTF	TGTGCCATAACAGGGGAGGGAAACTATGGCTACACCTTC
TRBV6-2/TRBV6-3	TRBD2	few	TRBJ2-5	CASSETGTSVKETQYF	TGTGCCAGCAGTGAGACCGGGACTAGCGTCAAAGAGACCCAGTACTTC
TRBV27	NA	once	TRBJ2-3	CASTQSVGDTQYF	TGTGCCAGCACCCAATCAGTTGGAGATACGCAGTATTTT
TRBV12-3/TRBV12-4	NA	NA	TRBJ1-4	CASRAFEKLFF	TGTGCCAGCAGGGCATTTGAAAAACTGTTTTTT
TRBV7-2	NA	NA	TRBJ2-4	CASSPGGLAVGKNIQYF	TGTGCCAGCAGCCCGGGGGGCCTAGCGGTCGGAAAAAACATTCAGTACTTC
TRBV28	TRBD2	NA	TRBJ2-1	CTSSPLAGGLSYNEQFF	TGTACCAGCAGCCCACTAGCGGGAGGGCTCTCCTACAATGAGCAGTTCTTC
TRBV7-8	NA	many	TRBJ1-1	CASREGTSNTEAFF	TGTGCCAGCAGGGAAGGAACCTCCAACACTGAAGCTTTCTTT
TRBV7-8	TRBD2	few	TRBJ2-1	CASSSLTGGGLSNNEQFF	TGTGCCAGCAGCTCACTTACGGGAGGAGGTTTGTCCAACAATGAGCAGTTCTTC
TRBV12-3/TRBV12-4	TRBD2	NA	TRBJ2-7	CASSLSPQTSGGYEQYF	TGTGCCAGCAGTTTATCTCCTCAGACTAGCGGGGGCTACGAGCAGTACTTC
TRBV27	TRBD2	NA	TRBJ2-5	CASRRSGSIETQYF	TGTGCCAGCAGAAGGAGCGGGAGTATAGAGACCCAGTACTTC
TRBV4-2	NA	NA	TRBJ1-2	CASSQDLAQDYGYTF	TGTGCCAGCAGCCAAGATCTTGCACAGGACTATGGCTACACCTTC
TRBV6-2/TRBV6-3	NA	NA	TRBJ2-5	CASTETGTQETQYF	TGTGCCAGCACAGAAACAGGGACTCAAGAGACCCAGTACTTC
TRBV7-2	TRBD2	NA	TRBJ2-1	CASSTGLAGINEQFF	TGTGCCAGCAGTACGGGACTAGCGGGAATCAATGAGCAGTTCTTC
TRBV18	NA	NA	TRBJ2-4	CASSPGAAIIQYF	TGTGCCAGCTCCCCGGGGGCCGCGATTATTCAGTACTTC
TRBV20-1	NA	NA	TRBJ1-5	CSAVYSRGSNQPQHF	TGCAGTGCTGTATACTCACGGGGTAGCAATCAGCCCCAGCATTTT
TRBV11-2	TRBD2	NA	TRBJ2-1	CASSFNLAALGNEQFF	TGTGCCAGCAGTTTCAACCTAGCGGCTTTGGGGAATGAGCAGTTCTTC
TRBV11-1	NA	few	TRBJ2-1	CASSCGTPYNEQFF	TGTGCCAGCAGCTGCGGGACACCCTACAATGAGCAGTTCTTC
TRBV28	NA	NA	TRBJ1-1	CASSSPGLNTEAFF	TGTGCCAGCAGTTCTCCGGGACTCAACACTGAAGCTTTCTTT
TRBV12-3/TRBV12-4	NA	NA	TRBJ1-1	CASSFPRGAPTEAFF	TGTGCCAGCAGTTTCCCACGGGGGGCGCCCACTGAAGCTTTCTTT
TRBV7-9	TRBD1	NA	TRBJ2-7	CASSGGTGAYEQYF	TGTGCCAGCAGCGGTGGGACAGGCGCCTACGAGCAGTACTTC
TRBV7-9	NA	NA	TRBJ2-1	CASSSRQISINEQFF	TGTGCCAGCAGCTCAAGACAGATATCTATCAATGAGCAGTTCTTC
TRBV7-2	NA	NA	TRBJ1-3	CASSLGTGFGNTIYF	TGTGCCAGCAGCTTAGGAACGGGGTTCGGAAACACCATATATTTT